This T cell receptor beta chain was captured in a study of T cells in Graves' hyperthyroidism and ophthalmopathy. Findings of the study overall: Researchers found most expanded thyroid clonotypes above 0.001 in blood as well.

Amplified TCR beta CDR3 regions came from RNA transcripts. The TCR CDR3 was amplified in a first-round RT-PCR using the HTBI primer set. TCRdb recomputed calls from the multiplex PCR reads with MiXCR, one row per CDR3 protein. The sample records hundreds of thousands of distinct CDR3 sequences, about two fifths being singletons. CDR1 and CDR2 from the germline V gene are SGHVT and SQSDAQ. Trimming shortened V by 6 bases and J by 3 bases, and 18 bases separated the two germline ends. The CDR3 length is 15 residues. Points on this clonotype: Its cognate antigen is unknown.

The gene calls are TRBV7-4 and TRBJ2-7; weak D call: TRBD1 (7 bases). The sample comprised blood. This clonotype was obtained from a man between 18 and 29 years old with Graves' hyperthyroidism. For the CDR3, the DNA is TGTGCCAGCAGTTTCCGTCGACAGGGACTCTACGAGCAGTACTTC. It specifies CASSFRRQGLYEQYF. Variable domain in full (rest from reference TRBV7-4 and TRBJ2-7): GAGVSQSPRYKVAKRGRDVALRCDSISGHVTLYWYRQTLGQGSEVLTYSQSDAQRDKSGRPSGRFSAERPERSVSTLKIQRTEQGDSAVYLCASSFRRQGLYEQYFGPGTRLTVT.